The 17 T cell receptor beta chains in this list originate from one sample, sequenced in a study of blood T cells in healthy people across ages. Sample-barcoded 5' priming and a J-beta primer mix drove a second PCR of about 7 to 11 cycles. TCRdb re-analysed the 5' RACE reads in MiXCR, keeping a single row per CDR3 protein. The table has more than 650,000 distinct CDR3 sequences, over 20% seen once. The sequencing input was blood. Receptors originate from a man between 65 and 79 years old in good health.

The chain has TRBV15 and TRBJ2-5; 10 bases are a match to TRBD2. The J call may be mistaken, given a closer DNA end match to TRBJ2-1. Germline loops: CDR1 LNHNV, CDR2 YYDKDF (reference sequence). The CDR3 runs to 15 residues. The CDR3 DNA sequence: TGTGCCACCAGCATAGAGCGGGGGGGTTCTAGAGAGCAGTTCTTC. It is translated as CATSIERGGSREQFF.

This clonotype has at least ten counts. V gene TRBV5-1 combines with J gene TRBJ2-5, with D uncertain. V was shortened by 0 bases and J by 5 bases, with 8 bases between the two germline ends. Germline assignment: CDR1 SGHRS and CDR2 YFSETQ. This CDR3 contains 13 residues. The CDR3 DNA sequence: TGCGCCAGCAGCTTGGGGTCGATGGAGACCCAGTACTTC. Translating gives CASSLGSMETQYF.

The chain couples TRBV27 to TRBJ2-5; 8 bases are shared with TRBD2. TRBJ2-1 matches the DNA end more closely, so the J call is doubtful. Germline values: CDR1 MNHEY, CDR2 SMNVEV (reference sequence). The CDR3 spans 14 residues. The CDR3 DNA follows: TGTGCCAGCGCCACTAGCGGCACCCAAATGGTGCAGTTCTTC. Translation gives CASATSGTQMVQFF.

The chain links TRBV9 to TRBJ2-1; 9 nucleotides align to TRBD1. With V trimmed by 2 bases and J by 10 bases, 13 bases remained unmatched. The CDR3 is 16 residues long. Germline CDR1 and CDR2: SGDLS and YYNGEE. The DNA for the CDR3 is TGTGCCAGCAGCGTCAACCCGGGACAGGGCGATAGGGAGCAGTTCTTC. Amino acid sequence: CASSVNPGQGDREQFF.

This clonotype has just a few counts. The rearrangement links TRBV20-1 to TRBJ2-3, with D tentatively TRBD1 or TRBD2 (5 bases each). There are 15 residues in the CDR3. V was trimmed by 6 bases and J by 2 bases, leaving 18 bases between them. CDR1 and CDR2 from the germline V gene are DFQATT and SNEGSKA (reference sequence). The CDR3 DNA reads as TGCAGTGCCTCCCCGGGGCAGGGAAACACAGATACGCAGTATTTT. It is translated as CSASPGQGNTDTQYF.

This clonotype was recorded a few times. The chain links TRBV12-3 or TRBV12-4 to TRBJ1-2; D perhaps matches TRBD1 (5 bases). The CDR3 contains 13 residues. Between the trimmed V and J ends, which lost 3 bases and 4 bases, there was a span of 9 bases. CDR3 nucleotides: TGTGCCAGCAGTTTGAAGGGGAGCTATGGCTACACCTTC. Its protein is CASSLKGSYGYTF.

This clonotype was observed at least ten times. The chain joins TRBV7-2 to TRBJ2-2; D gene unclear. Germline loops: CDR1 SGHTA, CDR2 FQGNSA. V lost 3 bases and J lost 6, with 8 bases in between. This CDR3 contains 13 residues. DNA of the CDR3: TGTGCCAGCAGCTTCGTGCATGCCGGGGAGCTGTTTTTT. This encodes CASSFVHAGELFF.

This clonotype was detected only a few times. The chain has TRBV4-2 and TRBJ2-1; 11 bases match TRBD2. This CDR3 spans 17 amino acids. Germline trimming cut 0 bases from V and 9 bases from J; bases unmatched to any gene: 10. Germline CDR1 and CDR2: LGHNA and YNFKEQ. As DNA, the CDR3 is TGTGCCAGCAGCCAAGACATCATAGCGGGAGGGCGCATTGAGCAGTTCTTC. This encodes CASSQDIIAGGRIEQFF.

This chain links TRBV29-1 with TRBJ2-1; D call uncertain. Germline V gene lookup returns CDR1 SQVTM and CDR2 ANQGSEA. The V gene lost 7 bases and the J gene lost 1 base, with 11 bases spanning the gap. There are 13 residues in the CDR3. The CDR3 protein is CSERWCSYNEQFF. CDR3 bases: TGCAGCGAACGGTGGTGTTCCTACAATGAGCAGTTCTTC.

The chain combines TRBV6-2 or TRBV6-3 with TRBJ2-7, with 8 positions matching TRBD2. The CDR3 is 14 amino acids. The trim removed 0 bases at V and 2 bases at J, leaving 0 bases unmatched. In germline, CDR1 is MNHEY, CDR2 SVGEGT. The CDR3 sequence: CASSYSTSAYEQYF. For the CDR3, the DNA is TGTGCCAGCAGTTACTCGACTAGCGCCTACGAGCAGTACTTC.

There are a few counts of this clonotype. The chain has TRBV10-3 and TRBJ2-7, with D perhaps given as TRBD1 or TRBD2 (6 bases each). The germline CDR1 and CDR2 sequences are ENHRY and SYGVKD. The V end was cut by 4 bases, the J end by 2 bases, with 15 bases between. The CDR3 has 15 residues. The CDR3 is CAISGRGTPTYEQYF. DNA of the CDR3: TGTGCCATCAGTGGACGGGGGACACCGACCTACGAGCAGTACTTC.

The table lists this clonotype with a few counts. The CDR3 sequence is CASSYGLAGVTDTQYF. The DNA for the CDR3 is TGTGCCAGCAGTTACGGACTAGCGGGGGTCACGGATACGCAGTATTTT. This rearrangement joins TRBV3-1 to TRBJ2-3, with 13 bases lining up with TRBD2. The V and J ends lost 6 bases and 6 bases, in that order; junction bases with no gene match: 9. Germline V CDR1 and CDR2: LGHDT, YNNKEL (reference sequence). There are 16 residues in the CDR3.

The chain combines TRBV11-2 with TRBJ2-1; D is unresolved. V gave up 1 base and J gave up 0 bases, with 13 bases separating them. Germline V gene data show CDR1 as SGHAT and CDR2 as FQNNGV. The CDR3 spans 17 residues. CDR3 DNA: TGTGCCAGCAGCTTAGGGTTCCCCATCAGCTCCTACAATGAGCAGTTCTTC. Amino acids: CASSLGFPISSYNEQFF.

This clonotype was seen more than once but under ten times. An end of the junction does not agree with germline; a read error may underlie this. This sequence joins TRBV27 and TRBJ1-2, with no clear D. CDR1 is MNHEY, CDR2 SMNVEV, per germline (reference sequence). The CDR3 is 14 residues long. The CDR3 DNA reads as TGTGCCAGCAGTTTAGGGCAGGCTTGGCATGGCTATACCTTC. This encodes CASSLGQAWHGYTF.

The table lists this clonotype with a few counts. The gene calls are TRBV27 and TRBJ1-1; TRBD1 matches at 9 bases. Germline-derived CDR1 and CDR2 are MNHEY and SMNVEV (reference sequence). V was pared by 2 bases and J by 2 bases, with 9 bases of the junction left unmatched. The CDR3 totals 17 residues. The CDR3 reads CASSLKGQGHANTEAFF. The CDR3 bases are TGTGCCAGCAGTTTAAAGGGACAGGGCCATGCTAACACTGAAGCTTTCTTT.

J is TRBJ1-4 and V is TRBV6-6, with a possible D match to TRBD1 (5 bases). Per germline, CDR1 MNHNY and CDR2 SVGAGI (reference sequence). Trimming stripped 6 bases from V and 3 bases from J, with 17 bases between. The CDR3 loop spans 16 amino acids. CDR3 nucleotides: TGTGCCAGCAGCCCCACTGTGTCGGGGGCTAATGAAAAACTGTTTTTT. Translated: CASSPTVSGANEKLFF.

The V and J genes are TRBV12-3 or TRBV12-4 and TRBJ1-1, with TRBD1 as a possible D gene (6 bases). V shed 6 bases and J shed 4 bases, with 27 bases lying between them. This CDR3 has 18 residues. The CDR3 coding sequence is TGTGCCAGCAGGCACGAACAGGGTTTAGTATATGATATCACTGAAGCTTTCTTT. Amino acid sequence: CASRHEQGLVYDITEAFF.